Listed here are 2 T cell receptor beta chains from one sample, sequenced in a study of radiation and T cells in renal cell carcinoma. Described time point: blood 4 weeks post-SBRT, at nephrectomy. The treatment is: 15 Gy SBRT to primary tumor, nephrectomy 4 weeks later. Measured with immunoSEQ multiplex PCR; TCRdb has only the in-frame clones, and not every one. The table has over 120,000 clones, about 88% seen once. Sample: blood, taken from a patient whose treatment included radiotherapy and nephrectomy. These receptors all stem from a woman in her 50s with renal cell carcinoma.

The CDR3 sequence is CASSYGGQGNTEAFF. CDR3 in DNA: TGTGCCAGCAGTTACGGGGGACAGGGGAACACTGAAGCTTTCTTT. The chain uses TRBV6-6 and TRBJ1-1, with TRBD1 matching over 9 bases. V was pared by 2 bases and J by 1 base, with 2 bases of the junction left unmatched. The CDR3 runs to 15 residues. Per the germline V gene, CDR1 is MNHNY and CDR2 is SVGAGI (reference sequence).

The chain recombines TRBV19 with TRBJ1-1; D is unresolved. This CDR3 comprises 12 residues. V was cut by 6 bases and J by 1 base, with 6 bases left in between. The germline CDR1 and CDR2 sequences are LNHDA and SQIVND (reference sequence). This CDR3 reads CASRRSNTEAFF. CDR3 bases: TGTGCCAGTAGACGGTCGAACACTGAAGCTTTCTTT.